Listed here are 32 T cell receptor beta chains from one sample, sequenced in a study of read filtering for tumor transcriptome and immune sequencing. This library used about 400 ng RNA and molecular barcoded adaptors spanning alpha/delta and beta/gamma chains. Using its own MiXCR run on the reads, TCRdb lists one record per CDR3 protein. In the table there are under 150,000 distinct CDR3 sequences, roughly an eighth of which are singletons. Sequencing input: a population of CD138-negative cells sorted from bone marrow. These receptors were collected from a donor over 35 with multiple myeloma.

This clonotype was recorded many times. The chain is built from TRBV5-1 and TRBJ2-1; maybe TRBD2 (6 bases). CDR1 and CDR2 from the germline V gene are SGHRS and YFSETQ. V lost 0 bases and J lost 5, with 12 bases in between. The CDR3 has 15 residues. The CDR3 region has the DNA TGCGCCAGCAGCTTGGTATTAGCGGCTCACAATGAGCAGTTCTTC. This codes for CASSLVLAAHNEQFF.

This clonotype has at least ten counts. This CDR3 reads CAIREGTGNTIYF. The DNA for the CDR3 is TGTGCCATCAGGGAAGGCACTGGAAACACCATATATTTT. The V and J genes are TRBV10-3 and TRBJ1-3, with D hard to call. The CDR3 covers 13 residues. V gave up 6 bases and J gave up 2 bases, with 8 bases separating them. Germline V gene sequence: CDR1 ENHRY, CDR2 SYGVKD.

In this sample, this clonotype turned up many times. The chain recombines TRBV29-1 with TRBJ2-3; D might be TRBD1 or TRBD2, each matching 5 bases. There are 13 residues in the CDR3. Deletions cut 7 bases from V and 5 bases from J, with 16 bases between. CDR1 and CDR2 from the germline V gene are SQVTM and ANQGSEA. CDR3 coding DNA: TGCAGCGGTGTCCGGGACCCAGAAGATACGCAGTATTTT. Translation: CSGVRDPEDTQYF.

Ten or more counts support this clonotype. The chain uses TRBV7-9 and TRBJ2-5; 9 nucleotides align to TRBD1. Trimming removed 5 bases from V and 5 bases from J; junction bases left unmatched: 6. CDR1 SEHNR and CDR2 FQNEAQ come from the germline V gene (reference sequence). The CDR3 is 14 amino acids. The CDR3 DNA reads as TGTGCCAGCAGCATCCGGGACAGGGAGGAGACCCAGTACTTC. Translating it yields CASSIRDREETQYF.

In this sample, this clonotype turned up many times. The V and J genes are TRBV20-1 and TRBJ2-2; D call uncertain. Trimming removed 6 bases at V and 6 bases at J, with 11 bases between. CDR1 is DFQATT, CDR2 SNEGSKA, per germline (reference sequence). This CDR3 is built from 12 residues. CDR3 amino acids: CSATFGSGELFF. Here the CDR3 DNA reads TGCAGTGCCACCTTTGGGTCCGGGGAGCTGTTTTTT.

V usage is TRBV7-9 and J usage is TRBJ2-2; 7 positions agree with TRBD2. Unmatched junction bases numbered 6, after V lost 3 bases and J lost 5 bases. The germline V gene has CDR1 SEHNR and CDR2 FQNEAQ (reference sequence). The CDR3 is 15 residues long. CDR3: CASSFESSGTGELFF. The CDR3 DNA reads TGTGCCAGCAGCTTCGAATCTAGCGGAACCGGGGAGCTGTTTTTT.

In this sample, this clonotype turned up many times. J is TRBJ2-2 and V is TRBV29-1; 9 bases map to TRBD1. The germline V gene encodes CDR1 SQVTM and CDR2 ANQGSEA. This CDR3 comprises 16 residues. The junction had 11 bases not matched to a gene; V was cut back by 5 bases and J by 4 bases. CDR3 sequence reads: CSVRRDRERVTGELFF. Written as DNA, the CDR3 is TGCAGCGTTAGAAGGGACAGGGAGCGGGTCACCGGGGAGCTGTTTTTT.

In its sample, this clonotype was seen many times. The V gene is TRBV24-1, the J gene TRBJ2-1; TRBD2 matches at 9 bases. The V gene's germline CDR1 is KGHDR and CDR2 SFDVKD. V shed 3 bases and J 6 bases; nucleotides not matched to a gene: 8. There are 16 residues in the CDR3. The CDR3 here is CATSDPRGLAGNEQFF. The CDR3 nucleotides are TGTGCCACCAGTGATCCCCGGGGACTAGCCGGCAATGAGCAGTTCTTC.

The chain employs TRBV6-5 and TRBJ2-3; 12 bases are a match to TRBD2. V was clipped by 4 bases and J by 0 bases; unmatched bases: 20. This CDR3 spans 22 amino acids. Germline-derived CDR1 and CDR2 are MNHEY and SVGAGI. CDR3 DNA sequence: TGTGCCAGCAGTTCCTCCCTCACTAGCGGGAGGATTGAGAAGACTAGCACAGATACGCAGTATTTT. It encodes CASSSSLTSGRIEKTSTDTQYF.

In this sample, this clonotype turned up many times. V gene TRBV5-1 combines with J gene TRBJ2-5, with D maybe TRBD1 (6 bases). V was clipped by 0 bases and J by 3 bases, with 15 bases between them. The CDR3 loop spans 16 amino acids. From germline, CDR1 is SGHRS and CDR2 YFSETQ. CDR3 sequence: CASSLGGQRPKETQYF. The CDR3 DNA reads as TGCGCCAGCAGCTTGGGAGGACAGCGACCGAAAGAGACCCAGTACTTC.

This clonotype has at least ten counts. The chain links TRBV20-1 to TRBJ2-5; D gene ambiguous. Looked up from germline, CDR1 is DFQATT and CDR2 is SNEGSKA (reference sequence). Trimming stripped 6 bases from V and 1 base from J, with 9 bases between. There are 12 residues in the CDR3. The CDR3 nucleotides read TGCAGTGCGAGACCACTCCAAGAGACCCAGTACTTC. Translated: CSARPLQETQYF.

This clonotype came up many times. The CDR3 DNA sequence: TGCGCCAGCAGCCAAGAGTTCAGGGGGGGCTCCGGGGAGCTGTTTTTT. This codes for CASSQEFRGGSGELFF. The gene calls are TRBV4-1 and TRBJ2-2, with D perhaps assigned TRBD1 or TRBD2 (7 bases each). V dropped 0 bases and J dropped 6 bases, with 14 bases sitting between them. The CDR3 is made up of 16 amino acids. Germline V CDR1 and CDR2: MGHRA, YSYEKL.

This clonotype was picked up many times. V usage is TRBV6-2 or TRBV6-3 and J usage is TRBJ2-7; 9 bases are shared with TRBD1. CDR1 is MNHEY, CDR2 SVGEGT, per germline. Trimming removed 2 bases from V and 6 bases from J; junction bases left unmatched: 5. This CDR3 spans 14 amino acids. The CDR3 sequence: CASSYPGQGSEQYF. The CDR3 region has the DNA TGTGCCAGCAGTTACCCGGGACAGGGATCCGAGCAGTACTTC.

This clonotype was counted many times. The chain uses TRBV6-2 or TRBV6-3 and TRBJ2-5; 8 bases line up with TRBD1. The germline gives CDR1 MNHEY, CDR2 SVGEGT. This CDR3 is 14 amino acids long. V was clipped by 6 bases and J by 4 bases; unmatched bases: 7. The CDR3 bases are TGTGCCAGCAGGGCAGGGGGCGCGGGAGAGACCCAGTACTTC. It yields the protein CASRAGGAGETQYF.

This clonotype was counted only a few times. This may be a read error: a much more frequent sequence differs by one nucleotide. This rearrangement joins TRBV7-3 to TRBJ1-1; TRBD1 matches at 7 bases. This CDR3 is 14 amino acids long. Germline values: CDR1 SGHTA, CDR2 FQGTGA. J lost 3 bases, V lost 5 bases, and 6 bases had no gene match. The CDR3: CASSVTGPDTEAFF. The CDR3 region has the DNA TGTGCCAGCAGCGTGACAGGGCCGGACACTGAAGCTTTCTTT. The whole variable domain, remainder taken from reference TRBV7-3 and TRBJ1-1, is GAGVSQTPSNKVTEKGKYVELRCDPISGHTALYWYRQSLGQGPEFLIYFQGTGAADDSGLPNDRFFAVRPEGSVSTLKIQRTERGDSAVYLCASSVTGPDTEAFFGQGTRLTVV.

The chain carries TRBV7-2 and TRBJ2-1, with D uncertain. Looked up from germline, CDR1 is SGHTA and CDR2 is FQGNSA. The CDR3 consists of 11 residues. V lost 1 base, J lost 12 bases, and 7 bases lay in between. The CDR3 is CASSLDVGQFF. Here the CDR3 DNA reads TGTGCCAGCAGCTTAGACGTCGGGCAGTTCTTC.

This clonotype was recorded at least ten times. The V call is TRBV7-3, the J call TRBJ2-1; 7 nucleotides match TRBD2. Germline V lookup: CDR1 SGHTA, CDR2 FQGTGA. The CDR3 consists of 13 residues. DNA of the CDR3: TGTGAACACGGGGGGTGGCGGGTCCATGAGCAGTTCTTC. Amino acids: CEHGGWRVHEQFF.

At least ten counts were recorded for this clonotype. The chain links TRBV24-1 to TRBJ2-1; the D is unclear. The germline CDR1 and CDR2 sequences are KGHDR and SFDVKD. Trimming pared 2 bases from V and 3 bases from J, leaving 4 bases between. This CDR3 comprises 13 residues. The CDR3 DNA reads TGTGCCACCAGTGATTATAGCTACAATGAGCAGTTCTTC. Protein: CATSDYSYNEQFF.

The chain joins TRBV30 to TRBJ1-1; D not resolved. The V gene's germline CDR1 is GTSNPN and CDR2 SVGIG (reference sequence). The CDR3 consists of 13 residues. With 2 bases removed from V and 5 bases from J, the gap between germline ends came to 12 bases. CDR3 sequence reads: CAWSPQDRTEAFF. CDR3 nucleotide sequence: TGTGCCTGGAGTCCCCAGGATCGGACTGAAGCTTTCTTT.

This clonotype appeared many times. The rearrangement uses TRBV29-1 and TRBJ2-1; 10 nucleotides match TRBD2. The germline gives CDR1 SQVTM, CDR2 ANQGSEA. V dropped 0 bases and J dropped 1; count of bases not matched to a gene: 0. The CDR3 has 15 residues. CDR3 sequence (DNA): TGCAGCGTTGAAGATAGCGGGAGGTCCTACAATGAGCAGTTCTTC. Its translation: CSVEDSGRSYNEQFF.

This clonotype was picked up many times. The chain uses TRBV12-3 or TRBV12-4 and TRBJ1-2, with 7 bases lining up with TRBD1. The CDR3 is made up of 16 amino acids. The trim removed 4 bases at V and 1 base at J, leaving 9 bases unmatched. In nucleotides, the CDR3 is TGTGCCAGCAGTTCCTCCGACAGGGAGGTTAACTATGGCTACACCTTC. It translates to CASSSSDREVNYGYTF.

This clonotype was counted ten times or more. The chain couples TRBV12-3 or TRBV12-4 to TRBJ2-1; D remains unclear. V gave up 7 bases and J gave up 7 bases, with 8 bases separating them. There are 11 residues in the CDR3. The CDR3 loop is CASTGTNEQFF. CDR3 DNA sequence: TGTGCCAGCACCGGAACTAATGAGCAGTTCTTC.

This clonotype was found many times. V is TRBV11-3 and J is TRBJ1-2; TRBD1 agrees at 7 bases. This CDR3 has 14 amino acids. Germline V lookup: CDR1 SGHNT, CDR2 YENEEA. V was clipped by 5 bases and J by 5 bases; unmatched bases: 8. CDR3 sequence reads: CASSRRTGEYGYTF. As DNA, the CDR3 is TGTGCCAGCAGCCGAAGAACAGGGGAGTATGGCTACACCTTC.

This clonotype was observed at least ten times. The J gene is TRBJ2-7, the V gene TRBV30; TRBD2 agrees at 13 bases. Trimming at V came to 5 bases and at J to 4 bases, leaving 5 bases not matched to a gene. This CDR3 is built from 14 residues. CDR1 and CDR2 from the germline V gene are GTSNPN and SVGIG (reference sequence). The CDR3 bases are TGTGCCTGGCATAGGACTAGCGGGAGTTACGAGCAGTACTTC. This gives the protein CAWHRTSGSYEQYF.

This clonotype came up many times. The chain has TRBV6-5 and TRBJ2-1; 10 nucleotides match TRBD2. Trimming cost V 5 bases and J 11 bases; bases outside gene matches: 6. The CDR3 runs 13 residues. Per germline, CDR1 MNHEY and CDR2 SVGAGI. DNA for the CDR3: TGTGCCAGCAGTAACGGACTAGCGGTACAGCAGTTCTTC. This translates into CASSNGLAVQQFF.

This clonotype has ten or more counts. This chain connects TRBV29-1 to TRBJ1-4; D remains ambiguous. Germline V CDR1 and CDR2: SQVTM, ANQGSEA. The CDR3 runs 13 residues. V was trimmed by 4 bases and J by 8 bases, leaving 14 bases between them. CDR3 sequence: CSVVVRLEEKLFF. In nucleotides, the CDR3 is TGCAGCGTTGTCGTTAGGTTAGAGGAAAAACTGTTTTTT.

This clonotype occurred many times. This chain connects TRBV5-6 to TRBJ2-1; weak D call: TRBD1 (6 bases). CDR1 and CDR2 (germline): SGHDT, YYEEEE. This CDR3 region has 16 residues. V dropped 0 bases and J dropped 2 bases, with 12 bases sitting between them. The CDR3 is CASSLGIGGAYNEQFF. The DNA for the CDR3 is TGTGCCAGCAGCTTGGGCATAGGGGGAGCCTACAATGAGCAGTTCTTC.

This clonotype was counted a few times. V gene TRBV13 combines with J gene TRBJ2-7; 11 bases map to TRBD2. Germline V gene lookup returns CDR1 PRHDT and CDR2 FYEKMQ (reference sequence). The CDR3 runs to 15 residues. The junction had 8 bases not matched to a gene; V was cut back by 4 bases and J by 6 bases. In DNA form, the CDR3 reads TGTGCCAGCAGCTCACAACTAGCGGGAGCTAGCGAGCAGTACTTC. Translation gives CASSSQLAGASEQYF.

This clonotype came up many times. The chain recombines TRBV6-5 with TRBJ2-7, with no clear D. Trimming pared 2 bases from V and 1 base from J, leaving 3 bases between. Germline V lookup: CDR1 MNHEY, CDR2 SVGAGI. This CDR3 contains 12 residues. CDR3 bases: TGTGCCAGCAGTTACGATTCCTACGAGCAGTACTTC. The encoded protein is CASSYDSYEQYF.

The table lists this clonotype with many counts. The genes are TRBV30 and TRBJ2-1, with no clear D. The CDR3 is 13 amino acids. CDR1 and CDR2 from the germline V gene are GTSNPN and SVGIG (reference sequence). The ends were cut back, 1 base at V and 0 bases at J, with 4 bases in the middle. CDR3 sequence: CAWSASSYNEQFF. The CDR3 bases are TGTGCCTGGAGTGCGAGCTCCTACAATGAGCAGTTCTTC. The variable domain in full, with the rest retrieved from reference TRBV30 and TRBJ2-1, is SQTIHQWPATLVQPVGSPLSLECTVEGTSNPNLYWYRQAAGRGLQLLFYSVGIGQISSEVPQNLSASRPQDRQFILSSKKLLLSDSGFYLCAWSASSYNEQFFGPGTRLTVL.

There are many counts of this clonotype. This chain uses TRBV29-1 with TRBJ2-1; 14 bases are a match to TRBD2. The trim removed 5 bases at V and 2 bases at J, leaving 2 bases unmatched. The germline CDR1 and CDR2 sequences are SQVTM and ANQGSEA. The CDR3 totals 15 residues. The CDR3 DNA follows: TGCAGCGTTCCGACTAGCGGGAGGGCCTACAATGAGCAGTTCTTC. It encodes CSVPTSGRAYNEQFF.

A remark on this clonotype: This may come from a read error, since a much larger clone is one base off. This sequence joins TRBV5-1 and TRBJ2-1; 12 bases fit TRBD2. CDR3 length: 16 residues. V shed 3 bases and J 8 bases; nucleotides not matched to a gene: 9. From germline, CDR1 is SGHRS and CDR2 YFSETQ. The CDR3: CASSSASSGRDYEQFF. CDR3 sequence (DNA): TGCGCCAGCAGCTCCGCTTCTAGCGGGAGGGATTATGAGCAGTTCTTC.